Listed below are T cell receptor beta chains from one sample, sequenced in a study of shared clonotypes between healthy human individuals. Assay: immunoSEQ multiplex PCR; the TCRdb copy retains only in-frame clones and omits some. The sample has over a million clones; around four fifths are singletons. Sequencing used memory CD4+ T cells sorted from blood. These TCRs come from a man in his late teens or twenties in good health. Each CDR3 is given with its conserved first and last residue. The D gene is left open where the match is weak. The size of a clone is reported for some rows only, either as once, few or many, or as a class for expanded clones.

cdr3_length j_call v_call d_call clone_size cdr3_aa cdr3_nt
13 TRBJ1-1 TRBV6-5 - - CASIRQGTPEAFF TGTGCCAGCATTAGGCAGGGGACACCTGAAGCTTTCTTT
15 TRBJ2-7 TRBV28 TRBD2 once CASSFNSGGSYEQYF TGTGCCAGCAGTTTCAATAGCGGGGGCTCCTACGAGCAGTACTTC
16 TRBJ1-2 TRBV5-8 TRBD1 - CASSLDRTGVLFGYTF TGTGCCAGCAGTTTGGATCGGACAGGGGTATTATTTGGCTACACCTTC
18 TRBJ1-4 TRBV7-9 TRBD1 - CASSLGVAGTGYNEKLFF TGTGCCAGCAGCTTAGGGGTTGCCGGGACAGGGTATAATGAAAAACTGTTTTTT
14 TRBJ2-2 TRBV18 - once CASSPLEGSGELFF TGTGCCAGCTCACCATTGGAAGGGTCCGGGGAGCTGTTTTTT
14 TRBJ2-1 TRBV11-3 - few CASSLGQIYNEQFF TGTGCCAGCAGCCTTGGACAGATTTACAATGAGCAGTTCTTC
14 TRBJ2-5 TRBV5-1 TRBD1 - CASSGGTGRETQYF TGCGCCAGCAGCGGGGGGACAGGGCGGGAGACCCAGTACTTC
15 TRBJ1-2 TRBV30 - few CAWSTYSAVTYGYTF TGTGCCTGGAGTACCTACTCGGCAGTAACCTATGGCTACACCTTC
16 TRBJ1-1 TRBV27 - - CASSLNVQGIGTEAFF TGTGCCAGCAGTTTAAACGTTCAGGGAATTGGCACTGAAGCTTTCTTT
14 TRBJ2-7 TRBV6-6 - - CASSYVGSSYEQYF TGTGCCAGCAGTTACGTCGGGAGCTCCTACGAGCAGTACTTC